A selection of T cell receptor beta chains follows, all from one sample in a study of cytomegalovirus exposure and HLA in healthy donors. Assay used: immunoSEQ multiplex PCR; TCRdb lists only in-frame clones, some missing. This sample has 150,000 or so clones, with 70% to 90% found just once. Sequenced input: PBMCs. The source is a man in his thirties or forties in good health and CMV-seropositive. The CDR3 runs from the conserved cysteine through the conserved F or W. D genes are given only for firm matches. Size values are once, few and many counts, or a class for expanded clones, and some rows have none.

TRBJ1-5	TRBD1	TRBV6-5	-	TGTGCCAGCAGCCGGACAGGGGGCAATCAGCCCCAGCATTTT	CASSRTGGNQPQHF
TRBJ2-1	TRBD2	TRBV7-3	-	TGTGCCAGCAGCTTAATAGCGGGCCGCATGCATGAGCAGTTCTTC	CASSLIAGRMHEQFF
TRBJ2-7	-	TRBV7-2	once	TGTGCCAGCAGCCCTTTACAGGGTAGCGAGCAGTACTTC	CASSPLQGSEQYF
TRBJ1-5	-	TRBV6-5	-	TGTGCCAGCAGTTACGGGGGGTTACAGCCCCAGCATTTT	CASSYGGLQPQHF
TRBJ2-3	-	TRBV5-1	-	TGCGCCAGCAGCTTGGGACCCGCAGGGACTAGCACAGATACGCAGTATTTT	CASSLGPAGTSTDTQYF
TRBJ1-4	TRBD1	TRBV7-9	-	TGTGCCAGCAGCTCCGTTCAGGGGGGTAATGAAAAACTGTTTTTT	CASSSVQGGNEKLFF
TRBJ2-7	-	TRBV5-4	-	TGTGCCAGCAGCTTGTTCGGGGGAGACTACGAGCAGTACTTC	CASSLFGGDYEQYF
TRBJ1-2	TRBD1	TRBV10-1	-	TGCGCCAGCCGGACAGGGGACTATGGCTACACCTTC	CASRTGDYGYTF
TRBJ2-7	-	TRBV11-2	-	TGTGCCAGCGGGTCGGGACTTCAGGCAACCTACGAGCAGTACTTC	CASGSGLQATYEQYF
TRBJ1-1	-	TRBV11-3	few	TGTGCCAGCAGTCAGCAGGGGAACACTGAAGCTTTCTTT	CASSQQGNTEAFF
TRBJ2-1	TRBD2	TRBV29-1	-	TGCAGCGCTCCGGGACTAGCGGGGGGGACGGATGAGCAGTTCTTC	CSAPGLAGGTDEQFF
TRBJ2-7	-	TRBV10-3	-	TGTGCCATTACCTTGATGGACAGCTCCTACGAGCAGTACTTC	CAITLMDSSYEQYF
TRBJ1-5	TRBD1	TRBV4-1	-	TGCGCCAGCAGCCAATTTGACAGGGACAATCAGCCCCAGCATTTT	CASSQFDRDNQPQHF
TRBJ1-5	-	TRBV4-3	-	TGCGCCAGCAGCCAAGACAGGGATAGCAATCAGCCCCAGCATTTT	CASSQDRDSNQPQHF
TRBJ2-3	TRBD2	TRBV7-2	-	TGTGCCAGCATTAGACTAGCGGGGGGAGATACGCAGTATTTT	CASIRLAGGDTQYF
TRBJ2-7	-	TRBV7-9	few	TGTGCCAGCAGCCCCCGAGGGGACTTATCCTCCTACGAGCAGTACTTC	CASSPRGDLSSYEQYF
TRBJ2-3	-	TRBV14	-	TGTGCCAGCAGCCTCTTAGGGGAAATTCCGGATACGCAGTATTTT	CASSLLGEIPDTQYF
TRBJ2-4	TRBD2	TRBV4-1	-	TGCGCCAGCAGCCAAGATGGGTCGGGGGGGGAGGCAAACATTCAGTACTTC	CASSQDGSGGEANIQYF
TRBJ2-5	-	TRBV9	-	TGTGCCAGCAGCTTCCGTCAGGGGTACCAAGAGACCCAGTACTTC	CASSFRQGYQETQYF
TRBJ1-2	-	TRBV19	few	TGTGCCAGTAGTATAGCCGGGGAATATGGCTACACCTTC	CASSIAGEYGYTF
TRBJ2-3	TRBD2	TRBV2	medium-sized	TGTGCCAGCATGGCGGGGGGGACAGATACGCAGTATTTT	CASMAGGTDTQYF
TRBJ1-1	-	TRBV7-9	-	TGTGCCAGCAGCCGGGGGATGAACACTGAAGCTTTCTTT	CASSRGMNTEAFF
TRBJ1-6	-	TRBV9	-	TGTGCCAGCAGCGTAGGGGCGTTCTATAATTCACCCCTCCACTTT	CASSVGAFYNSPLHF
TRBJ1-2	-	TRBV27	-	TGTGCCAGCAGTCTCACAGTAACAGTTAACTATGGCTACACCTTC	CASSLTVTVNYGYTF
TRBJ2-1	TRBD1	TRBV5-6	-	TGTGCCAGCAGCTGGGACAGACCCAATGAGCAGTTCTTC	CASSWDRPNEQFF
TRBJ2-7	-	TRBV19	-	TGTGCCAGTAGTATAGTTCACACCTCCTACGAGCAGTACTTC	CASSIVHTSYEQYF
TRBJ1-5	TRBD1	TRBV30	-	TGTGCCTGGAGCGATAAGGGGGCCCATCAGCCCCAGCATTTT	CAWSDKGAHQPQHF
TRBJ2-7	-	TRBV11-2	-	TGTGCCAGCAGCTTATCAGGGTCCTACGAGCAGTACTTC	CASSLSGSYEQYF
TRBJ2-5	TRBD1	TRBV5-5	-	TGTGCCAGCAGCTCGGACAGGGGACGAGAGACCCAGTACTTC	CASSSDRGRETQYF
TRBJ2-1	TRBD2	TRBV7-3	-	TGTGCCAGCAGCCCGCCGGGCGGGAGCTCCTACAATGAGCAGTTCTTC	CASSPPGGSSYNEQFF
TRBJ1-1	-	TRBV6-5	-	TGTGCCAGCAGTAGGTATAGCGAAGCTTTCTTT	CASSRYSEAFF
TRBJ1-1	-	TRBV29-1	-	TGCAGCGTAGGGGGGGGATGGGGGATGAACACTGAAGCTTTCTTT	CSVGGGWGMNTEAFF
TRBJ2-2	TRBD2	TRBV7-9	-	TGTGCCAGCAGCTTAGCCGGGGGGGCCACCGGGGAGCTGTTTTTT	CASSLAGGATGELFF
TRBJ1-4	-	TRBV7-7	few	TGTGCTAGCATCGAACGTCCCGGGGTGGCTAATGAAAAACTGTTTTTT	CASIERPGVANEKLFF
TRBJ2-6	-	TRBV7-2	-	TGTGCCAGCAGGCAGACTTCTGGGGCCAACGTCCTGACTTTC	CASRQTSGANVLTF
TRBJ1-5	-	TRBV11-2	-	TGTGCCAGCAGCTTGGGGGCAGGCACCCATCAGCCCCAGCATTTT	CASSLGAGTHQPQHF
TRBJ1-2	-	TRBV6-1	-	TGTGCCAGCAGTCCATTCAGGGGCATGGATGGCTACACCTTC	CASSPFRGMDGYTF
TRBJ1-2	TRBD1	TRBV6-4	many	TGTGCCAGCGCCGACAGGGATGATGGATATGGCTACACCTTC	CASADRDDGYGYTF
TRBJ2-4	-	TRBV7-2	once	TGTGCCAGCAGCTTAGCGGTGCACAGGGGAGGCAAAAACATTCAGTACTTC	CASSLAVHRGGKNIQYF
TRBJ2-3	-	TRBV6-5	-	TGTGCCAGCAGTTGGGTAACGGGAGATACGCAGTATTTT	CASSWVTGDTQYF
TRBJ2-7	-	TRBV19	-	TGTGCCAGTAGTATAGACAGGGGCCACGAGCAGTACTTC	CASSIDRGHEQYF
TRBJ2-1	TRBD1	TRBV5-1	-	TGCGCCAGCAGGGGGGGACAGGGGGCTTTGAATGAGCAGTTCTTC	CASRGGQGALNEQFF
TRBJ2-3	TRBD2	TRBV19	-	TGTGCCAGTAGTACCTATCGGGGGGGCACAGATACGCAGTATTTT	CASSTYRGGTDTQYF
TRBJ1-2	-	TRBV7-2	-	TGTGCCAGCACCTCCCCGGGTTACTATGGCTACACCTTC	CASTSPGYYGYTF
TRBJ1-3	-	TRBV7-3	-	TGTGCCAGCAGCTTATTCGGTCCCTTCTCTGGAAACACCATATATTTT	CASSLFGPFSGNTIYF
TRBJ2-7	-	TRBV11-3	-	TGTGCCAGCAGCTTAGGAGGACTGAGCTCCTACGAGCAGTACTTC	CASSLGGLSSYEQYF
TRBJ1-4	TRBD1	TRBV5-1	-	TGCGCCAGCAGCACGGGACAGGGACTAACTAATGAAAAACTGTTTTTT	CASSTGQGLTNEKLFF
TRBJ2-4	TRBD1	TRBV4-2	-	TGTGCCAGCAGCCAAGATCTAGGGGACAGTCCGGGATTC	CASSQDLGDSPGF
TRBJ1-6	-	TRBV5-8	few	TGTGCCAGCAGCTTGAGGACAGCCTATAATTCACCCCTCCACTTT	CASSLRTAYNSPLHF
TRBJ1-1	-	TRBV7-2	-	TGTGCCAGCAGTTCACCAGGTGGTACGAGTTACACTGAAGCTTTCTTT	CASSSPGGTSYTEAFF
TRBJ1-1	-	TRBV9	-	TGTGCCAGCAGCGTAGATCTGAGCACTGAAGCTTTCTTT	CASSVDLSTEAFF
TRBJ1-2	TRBD1	TRBV4-3	-	TGCGCCAGCAGCCCCGGGACAGGAGTCTATGGCTACACCTTC	CASSPGTGVYGYTF
TRBJ2-3	TRBD2	TRBV30	-	TGTGCCTGGATGGGGGGGACAGATACGCAGTATTTT	CAWMGGTDTQYF
TRBJ1-2	-	TRBV18	-	TGTGCCAGCTCACCTACCCGGGACACCTATGGCTACACCTTC	CASSPTRDTYGYTF